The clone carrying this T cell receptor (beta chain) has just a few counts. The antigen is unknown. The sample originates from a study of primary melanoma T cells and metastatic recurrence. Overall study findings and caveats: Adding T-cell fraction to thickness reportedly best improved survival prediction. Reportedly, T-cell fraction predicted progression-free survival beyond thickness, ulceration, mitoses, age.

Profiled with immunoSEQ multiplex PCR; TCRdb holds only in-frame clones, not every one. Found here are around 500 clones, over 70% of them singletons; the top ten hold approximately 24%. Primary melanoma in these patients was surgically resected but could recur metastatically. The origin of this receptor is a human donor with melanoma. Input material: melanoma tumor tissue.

The DNA of the CDR3 is TGTGCCAGCAGGACGTTTGTGAGCCGGGGGAAAAATTCCTACAATGAGCAGTTCTTC. Amino acid sequence: CASRTFVSRGKNSYNEQFF. The genes are TRBV6-8 and TRBJ2-1; a possible D gene is TRBD2 (6 bases). V was clipped by 6 bases and J by 1 base, with 25 bases between them. Germline loops: CDR1 MNHGY, CDR2 SAAAGT. CDR3 length: 19 residues.